This T cell receptor beta chain was profiled in a study of cytomegalovirus exposure and HLA in healthy donors. Looking at the study overall: Falling in the Caucasian-associated ancestry cluster were 80% to 85% of under 450 genotyped donors. Whole-study findings and limits: Across HLA loci, a later analysis found differing TCR association rates, with DRB1 most and HLA-C fewest.

V was clipped by 4 bases and J by 1 base, with 16 bases between them. The CDR3 spans 16 residues. Per the germline V gene, CDR1 is MDHEN and CDR2 is SYDVKM. In the case of this clone: Its cognate antigen is unknown.

The PCR employed 60 Vbeta primers together with 13 Jbeta primers. Method: immunoSEQ multiplex PCR; TCRdb's copy keeps in-frame clones and lacks some. The sample contains 200,000 to 250,000 clones, around 76% of which appear only once. The source of this sequence is a woman between 40 and 50 years old in good health and CMV-seropositive. Sequencing was done on a sample of PBMCs. V and J are TRBV28 and TRBJ1-1, with a weak D call TRBD1 (5 bases). The CDR3: CASSSPPGGTNTEAFF. CDR3 coding DNA: TGTGCCAGCAGTTCCCCACCCGGAGGGACGAACACTGAAGCTTTCTTT.